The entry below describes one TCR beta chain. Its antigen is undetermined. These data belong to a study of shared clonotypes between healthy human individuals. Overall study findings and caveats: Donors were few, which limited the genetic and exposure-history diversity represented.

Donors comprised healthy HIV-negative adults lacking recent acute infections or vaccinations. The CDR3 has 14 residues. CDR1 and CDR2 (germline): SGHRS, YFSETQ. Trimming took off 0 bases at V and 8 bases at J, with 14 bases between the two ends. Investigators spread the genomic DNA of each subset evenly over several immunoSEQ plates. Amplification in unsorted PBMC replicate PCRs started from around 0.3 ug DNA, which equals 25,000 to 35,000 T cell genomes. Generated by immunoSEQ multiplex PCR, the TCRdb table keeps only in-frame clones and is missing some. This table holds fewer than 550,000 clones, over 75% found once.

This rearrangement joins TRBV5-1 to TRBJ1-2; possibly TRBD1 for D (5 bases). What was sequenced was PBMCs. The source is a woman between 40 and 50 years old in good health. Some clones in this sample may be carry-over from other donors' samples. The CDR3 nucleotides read TGCGCCAGCAGCTTGGAGGGGACCGCTTTGGGCTACACCTTC. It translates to CASSLEGTALGYTF.